A single T cell receptor (beta chain) is shown here with its context. Its antigen is undetermined. From the RACE reads, TCRdb called clonotypes with MiXCR, one entry per CDR3 protein. The sample contains roughly 50,000 distinct CDR3 sequences, roughly a tenth of which appear only once. This sample was included in a study of human T cells and chemical hapten exposure. Study background: 2% DPC applied to an approximately 2 cm by approximately 2 cm arm area sensitized donors. For the roughly 23-week duration of the study, patients were given weekly doses of diphenylcyclopropenone on the scalp.

Time point indicated: pre-sensitization, week 0. Described treatment: therapeutic diphenylcyclopropenone sensitization with weekly scalp DPC. Regarding the study as a whole: Patch test score rose with PT1 expanded TCRs, significant at 8, 16, 32, not 4. Donors, who had alopecia, may show an immune response that differs from healthy people's.

The sequences come from whole blood, collected in connection with sensitization to the hapten diphenylcyclopropenone (DPC). The source of this sequence is a man aged 35 to 55 with alopecia areata. Some clones in this sample may be carry-over from other donors' samples.

CDR3 DNA sequence: TGTGCCAGCAGCTCCGACAGGAGGTATGGCTACACCTTC. As protein: CASSSDRRYGYTF. This chain uses TRBV5-4 with TRBJ1-2; tentatively, D is TRBD1 (6 bases). CDR1 and CDR2 from the germline V gene are SGHNT and YYREEE (reference sequence). This CDR3 is built from 13 residues. The V end was cut by 3 bases, the J end by 5 bases, with 11 bases between.